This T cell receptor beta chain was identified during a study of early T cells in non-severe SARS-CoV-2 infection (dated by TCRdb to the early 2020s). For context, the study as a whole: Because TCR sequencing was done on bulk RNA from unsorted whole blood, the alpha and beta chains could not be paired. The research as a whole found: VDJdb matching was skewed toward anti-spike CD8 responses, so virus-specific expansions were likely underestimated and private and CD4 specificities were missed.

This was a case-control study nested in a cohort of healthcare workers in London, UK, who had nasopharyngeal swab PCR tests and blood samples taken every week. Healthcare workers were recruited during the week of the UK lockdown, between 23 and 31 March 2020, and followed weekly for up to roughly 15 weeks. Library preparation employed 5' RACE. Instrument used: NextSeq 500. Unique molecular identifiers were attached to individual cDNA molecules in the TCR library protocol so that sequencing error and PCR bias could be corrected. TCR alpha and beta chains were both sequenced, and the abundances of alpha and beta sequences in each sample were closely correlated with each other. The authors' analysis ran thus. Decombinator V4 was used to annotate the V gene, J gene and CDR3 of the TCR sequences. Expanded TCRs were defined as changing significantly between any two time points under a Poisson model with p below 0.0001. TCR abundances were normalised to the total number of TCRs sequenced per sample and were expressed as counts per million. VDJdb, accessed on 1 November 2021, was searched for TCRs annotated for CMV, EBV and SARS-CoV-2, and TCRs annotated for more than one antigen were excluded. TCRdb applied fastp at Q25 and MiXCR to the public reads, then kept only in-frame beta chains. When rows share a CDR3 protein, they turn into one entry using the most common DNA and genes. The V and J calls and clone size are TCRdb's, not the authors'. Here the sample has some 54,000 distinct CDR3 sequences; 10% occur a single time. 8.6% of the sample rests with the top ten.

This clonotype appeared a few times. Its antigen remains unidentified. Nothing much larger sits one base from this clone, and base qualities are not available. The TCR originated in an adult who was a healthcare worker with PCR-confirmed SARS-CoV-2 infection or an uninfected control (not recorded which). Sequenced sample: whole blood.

The CDR3 amino acid sequence is: CASKDPGTGQPQHF. The base sequence is TGTGCCAGCAAGGATCCGGGTACGGGTCAGCCCCAGCATTTT. In this chain, TRBV2 is recombined with TRBJ1-5; the D gene lacks a confident call. Its CDR3 holds 14 amino acids, cysteine through phenylalanine. Only the CDR3 region is kept as DNA, spanning 42 bases read in frame from base 1. From the germline V gene, CDR1 is SNHLY and CDR2 is FYNNEI. Trimming at the junction amounts to 7 bases on V and 6 bases on J, and the germline ends lie 16 bases apart.